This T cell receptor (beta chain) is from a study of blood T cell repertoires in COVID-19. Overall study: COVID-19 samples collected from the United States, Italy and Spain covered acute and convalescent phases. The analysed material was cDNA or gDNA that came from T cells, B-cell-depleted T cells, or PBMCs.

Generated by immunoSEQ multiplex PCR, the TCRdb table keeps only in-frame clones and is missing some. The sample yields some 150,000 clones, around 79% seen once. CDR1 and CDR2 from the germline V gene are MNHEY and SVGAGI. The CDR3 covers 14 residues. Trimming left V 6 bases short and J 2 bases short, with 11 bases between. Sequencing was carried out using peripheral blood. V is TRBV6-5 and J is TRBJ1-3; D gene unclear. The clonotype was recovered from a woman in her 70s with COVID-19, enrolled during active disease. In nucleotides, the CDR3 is TGTGCCAGCAGCCCGACAACGACTGGAAACACCATATATTTT. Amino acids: CASSPTTTGNTIYF.